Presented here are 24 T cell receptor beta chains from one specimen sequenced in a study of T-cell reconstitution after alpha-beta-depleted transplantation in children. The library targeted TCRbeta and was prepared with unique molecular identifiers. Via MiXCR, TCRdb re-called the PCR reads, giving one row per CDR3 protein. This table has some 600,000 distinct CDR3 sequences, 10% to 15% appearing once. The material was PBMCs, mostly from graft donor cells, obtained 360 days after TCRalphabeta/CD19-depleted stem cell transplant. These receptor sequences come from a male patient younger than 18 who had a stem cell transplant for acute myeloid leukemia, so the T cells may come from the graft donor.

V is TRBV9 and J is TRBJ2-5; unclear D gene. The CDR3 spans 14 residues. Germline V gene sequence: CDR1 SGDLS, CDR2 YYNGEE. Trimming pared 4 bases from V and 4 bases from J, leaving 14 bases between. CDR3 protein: CASSPGVKAETQYF. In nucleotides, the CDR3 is TGTGCCAGCAGCCCGGGTGTAAAGGCAGAGACCCAGTACTTC.

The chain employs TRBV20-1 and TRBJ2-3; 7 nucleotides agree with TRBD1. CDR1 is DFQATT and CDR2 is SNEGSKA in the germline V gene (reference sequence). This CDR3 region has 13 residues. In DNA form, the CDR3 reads TGCAGCGTACACAGGGGTTCCACAGATACGCAGTATTTT. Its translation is CSVHRGSTDTQYF.

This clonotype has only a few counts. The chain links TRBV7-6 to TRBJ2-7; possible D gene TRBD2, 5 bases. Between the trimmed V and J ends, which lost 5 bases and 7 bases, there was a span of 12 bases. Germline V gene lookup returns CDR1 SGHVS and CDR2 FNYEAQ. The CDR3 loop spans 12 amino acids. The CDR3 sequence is CASSRGVSEQYF. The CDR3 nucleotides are TGTGCCAGCAGCCGGGGAGTATCTGAGCAGTACTTC.

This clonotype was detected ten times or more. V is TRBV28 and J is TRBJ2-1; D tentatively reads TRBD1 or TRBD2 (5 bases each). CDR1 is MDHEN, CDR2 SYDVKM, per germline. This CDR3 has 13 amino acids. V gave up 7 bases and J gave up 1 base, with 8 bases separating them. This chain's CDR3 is CASTWGSYNEQFF. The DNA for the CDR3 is TGTGCCAGCACTTGGGGGTCCTACAATGAGCAGTTCTTC.

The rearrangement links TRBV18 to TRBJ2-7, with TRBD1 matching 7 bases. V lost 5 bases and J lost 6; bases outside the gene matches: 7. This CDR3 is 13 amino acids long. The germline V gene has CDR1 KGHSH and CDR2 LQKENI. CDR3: CASSRQGPSEQYF. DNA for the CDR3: TGTGCCAGCTCAAGACAGGGACCTAGCGAGCAGTACTTC.

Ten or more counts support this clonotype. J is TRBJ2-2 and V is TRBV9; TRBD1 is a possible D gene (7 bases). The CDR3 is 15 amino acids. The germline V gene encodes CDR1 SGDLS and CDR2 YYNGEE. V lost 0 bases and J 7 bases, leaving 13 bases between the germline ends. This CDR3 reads CASSVEAGGSGELFF. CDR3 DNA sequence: TGTGCCAGCAGCGTAGAGGCAGGGGGGAGCGGGGAGCTGTTTTTT.

The CDR3 reads CSVEGLPSSYNEQFF. Here the CDR3 DNA reads TGCAGCGTTGAGGGACTCCCGAGCTCCTACAATGAGCAGTTCTTC. The chain recombines TRBV29-1 with TRBJ2-1, with a weak D call TRBD2 (6 bases). Germline CDR1 is SQVTM and CDR2 is ANQGSEA. V shed 3 bases and J shed 0 bases, with 12 bases lying between them. CDR3 length equals 15 residues.

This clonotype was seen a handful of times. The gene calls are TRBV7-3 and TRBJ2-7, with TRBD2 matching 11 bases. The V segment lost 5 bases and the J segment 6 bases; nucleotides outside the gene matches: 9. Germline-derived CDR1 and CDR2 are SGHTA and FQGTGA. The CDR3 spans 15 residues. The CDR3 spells CASSPSSGRVAEQYF. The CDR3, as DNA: TGTGCCAGCAGCCCCAGTAGCGGGAGGGTCGCCGAGCAGTACTTC.

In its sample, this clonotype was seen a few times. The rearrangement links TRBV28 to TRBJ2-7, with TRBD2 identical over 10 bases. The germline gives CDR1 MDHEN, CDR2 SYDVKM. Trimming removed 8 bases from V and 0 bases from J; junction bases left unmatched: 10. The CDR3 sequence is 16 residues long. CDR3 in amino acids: CASRLTGTSASYEQYF. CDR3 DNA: TGTGCCAGCCGCTTAACCGGGACTAGCGCCTCCTACGAGCAGTACTTC.

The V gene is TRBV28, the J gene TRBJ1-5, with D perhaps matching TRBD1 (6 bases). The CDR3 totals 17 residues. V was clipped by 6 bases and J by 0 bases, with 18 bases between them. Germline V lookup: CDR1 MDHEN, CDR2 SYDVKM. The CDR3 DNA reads TGTGCCAGCAGCCCGAGGGGGGGGCTAGATAGCAATCAGCCCCAGCATTTT. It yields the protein CASSPRGGLDSNQPQHF.

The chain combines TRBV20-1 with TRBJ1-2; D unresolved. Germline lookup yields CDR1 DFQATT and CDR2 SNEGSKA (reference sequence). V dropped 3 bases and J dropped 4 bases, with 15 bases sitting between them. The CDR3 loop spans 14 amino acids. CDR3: CSARGILTSYGYTF. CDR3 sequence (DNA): TGCAGTGCTAGGGGGATCCTCACCTCCTATGGCTACACCTTC.

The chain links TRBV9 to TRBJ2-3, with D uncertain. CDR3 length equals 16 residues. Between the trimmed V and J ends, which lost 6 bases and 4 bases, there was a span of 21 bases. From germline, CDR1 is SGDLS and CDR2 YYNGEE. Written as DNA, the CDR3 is TGTGCCAGCACCATCTCAGGCGCCGTCGTCCCAGATACGCAGTATTTT. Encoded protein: CASTISGAVVPDTQYF.

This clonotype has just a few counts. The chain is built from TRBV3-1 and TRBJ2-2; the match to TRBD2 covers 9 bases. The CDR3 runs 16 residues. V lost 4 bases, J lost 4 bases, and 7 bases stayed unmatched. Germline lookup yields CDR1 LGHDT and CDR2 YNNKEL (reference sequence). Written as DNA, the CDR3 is TGTGCCAGCAGCCCCCGACTAGCGGTCCTCACCGGGGAGCTGTTTTTT. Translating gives CASSPRLAVLTGELFF.

The CDR3 protein is CASSDGGLTYNEQFF. In nucleotides, the CDR3 is TGTGCCAGCAGTGATGGGGGACTTACCTACAATGAGCAGTTCTTC. This chain links TRBV25-1 with TRBJ2-1; D is possibly TRBD2 (6 bases). CDR1 MGHDK and CDR2 SYGVNS come from the germline V gene. The CDR3 has 15 residues. Trimming removed 3 bases from V and 2 bases from J, with 11 bases in between. The full variable domain, with the rest looked up from reference TRBV25-1 and TRBJ2-1, is EADIYQTPRYLVIGTGKKITLECSQTMGHDKMYWYQQDPGMELHLIHYSYGVNSTEKGDLSSESTVSRIRTEHFPLTLESARPSHTSQYLCASSDGGLTYNEQFFGPGTRLTVL.

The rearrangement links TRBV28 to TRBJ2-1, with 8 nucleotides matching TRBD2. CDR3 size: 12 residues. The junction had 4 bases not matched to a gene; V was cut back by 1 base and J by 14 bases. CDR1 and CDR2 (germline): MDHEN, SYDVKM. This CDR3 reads CASSLSGGQEFF. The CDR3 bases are TGTGCCAGCAGTTTATCGGGGGGGCAGGAGTTCTTC.

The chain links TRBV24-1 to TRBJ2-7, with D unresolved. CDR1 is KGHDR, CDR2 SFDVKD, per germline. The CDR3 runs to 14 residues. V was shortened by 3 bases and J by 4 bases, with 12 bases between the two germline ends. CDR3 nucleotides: TGTGCCACCAGTGATCTACCACCGAGATACGAGCAGTACTTC. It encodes CATSDLPPRYEQYF.

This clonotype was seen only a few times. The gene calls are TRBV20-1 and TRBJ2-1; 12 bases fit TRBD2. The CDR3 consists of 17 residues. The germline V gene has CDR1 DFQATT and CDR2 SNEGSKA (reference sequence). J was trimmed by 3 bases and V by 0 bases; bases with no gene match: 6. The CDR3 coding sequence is TGCAGTGCTAGAGATCAAACTAGCGGGAGGATCTACAATGAGCAGTTCTTC. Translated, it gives CSARDQTSGRIYNEQFF.

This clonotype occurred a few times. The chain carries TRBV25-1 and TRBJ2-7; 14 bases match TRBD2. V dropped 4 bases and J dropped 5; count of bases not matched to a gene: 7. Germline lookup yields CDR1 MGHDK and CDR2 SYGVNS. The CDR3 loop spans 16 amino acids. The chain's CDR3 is CASSVWTSGRMNEQYF. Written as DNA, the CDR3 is TGTGCCAGCAGTGTCTGGACTAGCGGGAGGATGAACGAGCAGTACTTC.

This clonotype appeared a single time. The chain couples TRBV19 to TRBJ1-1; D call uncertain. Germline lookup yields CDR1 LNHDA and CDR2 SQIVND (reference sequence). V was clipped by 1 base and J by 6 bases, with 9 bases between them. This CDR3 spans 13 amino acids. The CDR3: CASSIVAGAEAFF. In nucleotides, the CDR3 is TGTGCCAGTAGTATAGTTGCCGGCGCTGAAGCTTTCTTT.

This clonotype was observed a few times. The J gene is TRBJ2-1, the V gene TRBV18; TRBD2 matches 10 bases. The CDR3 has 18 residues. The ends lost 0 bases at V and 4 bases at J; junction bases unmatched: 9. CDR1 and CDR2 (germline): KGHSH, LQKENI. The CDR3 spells CASSPPVLAGGPYNEQFF. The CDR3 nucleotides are TGTGCCAGCTCACCACCGGTGTTAGCGGGAGGACCATACAATGAGCAGTTCTTC. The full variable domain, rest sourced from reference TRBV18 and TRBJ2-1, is NAGVMQNPRHLVRRRGQEARLRCSPMKGHSHVYWYRQLPEEGLKFMVYLQKENIIDESGMPKERFSAEFPKEGPSILRIQQVVRGDSAAYFCASSPPVLAGGPYNEQFFGPGTRLTVL.

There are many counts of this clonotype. CDR3 region: CSVGGGTTDTQYF. For the CDR3, the DNA is TGCAGCGTTGGCGGGGGGACCACAGATACGCAGTATTTT. The chain is built from TRBV29-1 and TRBJ2-3; 8 bases fit TRBD2. Per the germline V gene, CDR1 is SQVTM and CDR2 is ANQGSEA. V lost 4 bases and J lost 2; bases outside the gene matches: 2. This CDR3 has 13 amino acids.

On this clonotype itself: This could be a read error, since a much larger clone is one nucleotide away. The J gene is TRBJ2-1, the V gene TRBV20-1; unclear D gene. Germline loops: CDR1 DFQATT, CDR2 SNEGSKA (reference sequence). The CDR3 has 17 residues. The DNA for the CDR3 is TGCAGTGCTAGAGGTCATAGGAGTGAGAGAGCCTACGATGAGCAGTTCTTC. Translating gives CSARGHRSERAYDEQFF.

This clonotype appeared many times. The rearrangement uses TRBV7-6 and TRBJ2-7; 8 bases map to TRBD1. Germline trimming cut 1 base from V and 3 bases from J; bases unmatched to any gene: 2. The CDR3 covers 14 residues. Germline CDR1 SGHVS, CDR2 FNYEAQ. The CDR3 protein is CASSLGGTGYEQYF. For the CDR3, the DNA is TGTGCCAGCAGCTTAGGAGGGACAGGCTACGAGCAGTACTTC.

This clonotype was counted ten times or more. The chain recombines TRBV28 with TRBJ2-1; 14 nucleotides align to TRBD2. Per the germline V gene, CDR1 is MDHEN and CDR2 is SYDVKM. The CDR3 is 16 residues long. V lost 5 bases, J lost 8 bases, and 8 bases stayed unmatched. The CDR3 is CASSTQRLAGGDEQFF. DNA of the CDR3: TGTGCCAGCAGTACCCAGCGACTAGCGGGGGGGGATGAGCAGTTCTTC.